A selection of T cell receptor beta chains follows, all from one sample in a study of cytomegalovirus exposure and HLA in healthy donors. Data came from immunoSEQ multiplex PCR; TCRdb stores just in-frame clones and leaves some out. Its listing shows 90,000 to 150,000 clones. The sample consisted of PBMCs. The receptor set was obtained from a man between 18 and 35 years old in good health and CMV-seronegative. Both conserved end residues are trimmed from each CDR3. Fields, in order: V gene, J gene, CDR3 protein.

>TRBV5-1|TRBJ2-5
ASSLRTGTLETQY
>TRBV18|TRBJ1-5
ASSQGSSNQPQH
>TRBV7-2|TRBJ2-1
ASSLSGGEQF
>TRBV5-8|TRBJ1-2
ASRSRTGKIDGYT
>TRBV19|TRBJ2-1
ASSLGLAGPYNEQF
>TRBV5-1|TRBJ1-1
ASTGTGTEAF
>TRBV6-1|TRBJ1-2
ASSQQGDYGYT
>TRBV5-1|.
ASSRGTGRYEQY
>TRBV6-6|TRBJ1-5
ASSYAEDQPQH
>TRBV6-6|TRBJ1-4
ASSYGDRGIEKLF
>TRBV7-9|TRBJ1-2
ASTGEDRTYYGYT
>TRBV10-1|TRBJ2-7
ASSASGTYEQY
>TRBV5-1|TRBJ2-5
ASSLPSETQY
>TRBV9|TRBJ2-2
ASSVEHVRTGELF
>TRBV5-6|TRBJ2-3
ASSLVGGGHTQY
>TRBV11-2|TRBJ2-7
ASSLEVRTSYEQY
>TRBV4-1|TRBJ2-7
ASSLSGTGVAYEQY
>TRBV11-1|TRBJ1-1
ASSLVGRDEAF
>TRBV9|TRBJ2-1
ASSPEGASVNNEQF
>TRBV19|TRBJ2-5
ASSTRTRTLQETQY
>TRBV2|TRBJ1-5
ASRPLTGSNQPQH
>TRBV11-3|TRBJ1-1
ASSLDGREGNTEAF
>TRBV2|TRBJ1-5
ASGGGLSNQPQH
>TRBV5-5|TRBJ2-1
ASSSTGTGNYEQF
>TRBV27|TRBJ2-1
VSSLGRAPYNEQF
>TRBV6-6|TRBJ1-5
ASSYEGVGNQPQH
>TRBV2|TRBJ1-5
ASSPDRGPRSNQPQH
>TRBV6-1|TRBJ2-7
ASRQTQLGSYEQY
>TRBV29-1|TRBJ2-7
SVEGGGHYEQY
>TRBV15|TRBJ1-5
ATSRDQESQPQH
>TRBV2|TRBJ2-2
ASSEARNGELF
>TRBV6-1|TRBJ1-2
ASSELTATARWDGYT
>TRBV6-1|TRBJ2-2
ASSEVAGGVGELF
>TRBV18|TRBJ2-2
ASSSLGQLTNTGELF
>TRBV7-6|TRBJ2-5
ASSLSGTGGGETQY
>TRBV11-2|TRBJ1-1
ASSLILNRRDTEAF
>TRBV18|TRBJ2-7
ASSQNRGPYEQY
>TRBV28|TRBJ1-1
ASSPTRQGARAF
>TRBV5-1|TRBJ1-5
ASRKAGSEGPQH
>TRBV29-1|TRBJ1-2
SVDIQGNYGYT
>TRBV19|TRBJ1-5
ASETGVLVGQPQH
>TRBV27|TRBJ2-7
ASGEGDIRYEQY